This T cell receptor (beta chain) was sequenced during a study of response to subunit inactivated influenza vaccine. Findings of the study overall: Authors suggested that a seasonal influenza vaccination recruits few new T cells each time.

Trimming took off 1 base at V and 3 bases at J, with 7 bases between the two ends. Germline CDR1 SGHAT, CDR2 FQNNGV. The CDR3 is 13 amino acids. The table lists this clonotype with many counts. Its matching antigen is unknown. Each CDR3 protein is one row after TCRdb ran MiXCR on the RT-PCR reads. The sample holds about 780,000 distinct CDR3 sequences; less than 20% are singletons and the top ten take 9.5% to 13%. The sample was PBMCs from blood, taken about 5 days after vaccination. V and J are TRBV11-2 and TRBJ2-7; maybe TRBD1 (5 bases). The TCR sequence derives from a man aged 50-60 years who received an inactivated influenza vaccine. The CDR3 DNA follows: TGTGCCAGCAGCTTAGGGACACTCTACGAGCAGTACTTC. It codes for CASSLGTLYEQYF.